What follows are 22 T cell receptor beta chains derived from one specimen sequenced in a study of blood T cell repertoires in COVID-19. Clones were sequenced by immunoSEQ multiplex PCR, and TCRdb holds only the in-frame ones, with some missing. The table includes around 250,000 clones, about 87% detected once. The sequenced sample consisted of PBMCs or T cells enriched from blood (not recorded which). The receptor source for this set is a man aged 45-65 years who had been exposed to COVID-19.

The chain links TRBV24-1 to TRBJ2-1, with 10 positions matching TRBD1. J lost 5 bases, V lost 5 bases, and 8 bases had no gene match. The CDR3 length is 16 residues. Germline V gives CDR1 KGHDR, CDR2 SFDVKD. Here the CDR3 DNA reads TGTGCCACCAGTGTCACCGGGACAGGGGCGGACAATGAGCAGTTCTTC. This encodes CATSVTGTGADNEQFF.

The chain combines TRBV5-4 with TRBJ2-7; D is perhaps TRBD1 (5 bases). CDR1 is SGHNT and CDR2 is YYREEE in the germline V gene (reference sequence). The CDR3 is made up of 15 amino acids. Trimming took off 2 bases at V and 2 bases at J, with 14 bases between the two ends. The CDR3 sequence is CASSLHPRVPYEQYV. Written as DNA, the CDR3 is TGTGCCAGCAGCTTACACCCCAGGGTCCCCTACGAGCAGTACGTC.

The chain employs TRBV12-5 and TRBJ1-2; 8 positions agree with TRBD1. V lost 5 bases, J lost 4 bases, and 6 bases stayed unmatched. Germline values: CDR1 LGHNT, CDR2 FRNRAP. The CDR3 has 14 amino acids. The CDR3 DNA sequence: TGTGCTAGTGGTAAAGGACAGGGAAGCTATGGCTACACCTTC. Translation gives CASGKGQGSYGYTF.

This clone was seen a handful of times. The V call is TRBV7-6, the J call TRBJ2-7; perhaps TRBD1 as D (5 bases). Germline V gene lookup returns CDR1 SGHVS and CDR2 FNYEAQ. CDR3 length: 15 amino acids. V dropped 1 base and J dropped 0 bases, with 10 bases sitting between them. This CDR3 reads CASSLGQSYSYEQYF. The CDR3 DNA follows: TGTGCCAGCAGCTTAGGACAGTCCTACTCCTACGAGCAGTACTTC.

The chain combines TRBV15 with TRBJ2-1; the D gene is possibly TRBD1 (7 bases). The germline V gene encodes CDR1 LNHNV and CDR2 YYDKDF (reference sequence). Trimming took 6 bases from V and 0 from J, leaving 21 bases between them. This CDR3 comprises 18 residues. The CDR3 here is CATRAQGGGTSSYNEQFF. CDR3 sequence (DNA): TGTGCCACCAGGGCTCAGGGGGGCGGGACGAGCTCCTACAATGAGCAGTTCTTC.

CDR3 loop: CAWSPGQVETQYF. DNA for the CDR3: TGTGCCTGGAGTCCAGGACAGGTAGAGACCCAGTACTTC. This chain connects TRBV30 to TRBJ2-5; 7 nucleotides agree with TRBD1. Germline V lookup: CDR1 GTSNPN, CDR2 SVGIG (reference sequence). The CDR3 consists of 13 residues. Unmatched junction bases numbered 4, after V lost 2 bases and J lost 4 bases.

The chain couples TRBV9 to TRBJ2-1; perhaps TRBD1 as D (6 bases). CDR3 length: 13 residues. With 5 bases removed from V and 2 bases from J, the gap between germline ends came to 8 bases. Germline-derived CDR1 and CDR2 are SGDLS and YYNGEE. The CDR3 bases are TGTGCCAGCAGTCGGGACACCTACAATGAGCAGTTCTTC. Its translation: CASSRDTYNEQFF.

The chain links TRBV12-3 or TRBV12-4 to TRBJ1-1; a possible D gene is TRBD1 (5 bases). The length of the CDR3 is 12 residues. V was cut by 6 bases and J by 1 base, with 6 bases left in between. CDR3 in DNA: TGTGCCAGCAGCAGGGAGAACACTGAAGCTTTCTTT. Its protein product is CASSRENTEAFF.

The DNA of the CDR3 is TGTGCCAGCTCATTGGGGTTGGGGGGTTACGAGCAGTACGTC. Translated, it gives CASSLGLGGYEQYV. The chain carries TRBV18 and TRBJ2-7; TRBD2 is a possible D gene (6 bases). Germline lookup yields CDR1 KGHSH and CDR2 LQKENI. The CDR3 extends over 14 amino acids. V was pared by 5 bases and J by 4 bases, with 15 bases between.

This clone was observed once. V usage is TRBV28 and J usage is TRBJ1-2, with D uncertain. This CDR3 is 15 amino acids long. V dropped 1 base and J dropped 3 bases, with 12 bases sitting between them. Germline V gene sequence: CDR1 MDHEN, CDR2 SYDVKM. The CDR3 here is CASSLSGLLDYGYTF. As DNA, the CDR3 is TGTGCCAGCAGTTTATCTGGGCTATTGGACTATGGCTACACCTTC.

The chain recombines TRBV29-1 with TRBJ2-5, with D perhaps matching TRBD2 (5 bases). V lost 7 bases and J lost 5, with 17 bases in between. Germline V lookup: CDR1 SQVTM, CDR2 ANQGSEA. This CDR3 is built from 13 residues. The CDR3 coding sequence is TGCAGCGGGCAAGGACTTGGGTGGGAGACCCAGTACTTC. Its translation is CSGQGLGWETQYF.

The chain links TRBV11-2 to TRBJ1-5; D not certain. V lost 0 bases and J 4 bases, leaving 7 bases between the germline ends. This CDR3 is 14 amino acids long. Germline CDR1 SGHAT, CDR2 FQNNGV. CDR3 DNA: TGTGCCAGCAGCTTAGAAGTGCGGAATCAGCCCCAGCATTTT. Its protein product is CASSLEVRNQPQHF.

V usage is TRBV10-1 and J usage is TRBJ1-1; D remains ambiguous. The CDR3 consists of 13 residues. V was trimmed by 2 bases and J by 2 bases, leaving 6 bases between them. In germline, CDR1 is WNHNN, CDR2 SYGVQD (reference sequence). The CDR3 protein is CASSESLNTEAFF. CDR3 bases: TGCGCCAGCAGTGAGAGCCTAAACACTGAAGCTTTCTTT.

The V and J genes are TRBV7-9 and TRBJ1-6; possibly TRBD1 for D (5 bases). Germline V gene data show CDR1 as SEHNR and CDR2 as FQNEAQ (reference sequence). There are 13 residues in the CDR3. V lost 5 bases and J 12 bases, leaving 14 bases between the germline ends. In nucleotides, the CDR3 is TGTGCCAGCAGCCTGGGAAGACAGAAACCCCTCCACTTT. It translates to CASSLGRQKPLHF.

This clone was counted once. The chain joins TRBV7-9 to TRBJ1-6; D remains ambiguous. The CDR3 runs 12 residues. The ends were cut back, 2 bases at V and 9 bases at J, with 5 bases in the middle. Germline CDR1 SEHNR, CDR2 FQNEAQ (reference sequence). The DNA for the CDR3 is TGTGCCAGCAGCTTACGGGTTTCACCCCTCCACTTT. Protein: CASSLRVSPLHF.

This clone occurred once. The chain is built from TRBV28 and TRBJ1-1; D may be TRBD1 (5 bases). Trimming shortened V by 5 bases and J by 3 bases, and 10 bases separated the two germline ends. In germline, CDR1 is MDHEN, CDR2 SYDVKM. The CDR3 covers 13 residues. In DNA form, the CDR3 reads TGTGCCAGCAGTCCCGGGGGAGACACTGAAGCTTTCTTT. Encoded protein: CASSPGGDTEAFF.

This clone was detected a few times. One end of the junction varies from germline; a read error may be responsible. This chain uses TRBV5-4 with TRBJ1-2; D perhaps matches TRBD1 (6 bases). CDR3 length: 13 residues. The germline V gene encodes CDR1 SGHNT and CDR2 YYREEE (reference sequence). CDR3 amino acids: CASSLEDSESKIF. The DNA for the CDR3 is TGTGCCAGCAGCTTGGAGGACAGCGAAAGCAAGATCTTC. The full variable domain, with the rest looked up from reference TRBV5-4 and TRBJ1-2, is ETGVTQSPTHLIKTRGQQVTLRCSSQSGHNTVSWYQQALGQGPQFIFQYYREEENGRGNFPPRFSGLQFPNYSSELNVNALELDDSALYLCASSLEDSESKIFGSGTRLTVV.

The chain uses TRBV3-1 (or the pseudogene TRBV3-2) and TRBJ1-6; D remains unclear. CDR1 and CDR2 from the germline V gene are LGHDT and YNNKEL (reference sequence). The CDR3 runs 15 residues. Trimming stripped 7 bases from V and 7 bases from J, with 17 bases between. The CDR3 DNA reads TGTGCCAGCAAGACTCAAGACGTTGACAATTCACCCCTCCACTTT. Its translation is CASKTQDVDNSPLHF.

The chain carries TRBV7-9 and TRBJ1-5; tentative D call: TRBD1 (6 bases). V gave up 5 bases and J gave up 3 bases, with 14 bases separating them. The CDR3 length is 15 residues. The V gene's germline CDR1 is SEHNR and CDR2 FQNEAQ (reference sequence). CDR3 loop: CASSPAGTINQPQHF. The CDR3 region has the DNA TGTGCCAGCAGCCCCGCTGGGACAATCAATCAGCCCCAGCATTTT.

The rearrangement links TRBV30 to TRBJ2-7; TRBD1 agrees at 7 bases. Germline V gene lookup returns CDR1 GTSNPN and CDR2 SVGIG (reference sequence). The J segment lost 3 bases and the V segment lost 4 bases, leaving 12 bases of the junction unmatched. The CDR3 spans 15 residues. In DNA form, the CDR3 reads TGTGCCTGGACCAACACAGGACAGGCCAGCTACGAGCAGTACTTC. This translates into CAWTNTGQASYEQYF.

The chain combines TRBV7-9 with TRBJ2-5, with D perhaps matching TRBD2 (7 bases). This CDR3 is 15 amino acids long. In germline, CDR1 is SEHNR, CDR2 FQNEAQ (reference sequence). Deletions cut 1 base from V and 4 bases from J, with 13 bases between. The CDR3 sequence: CASSLVGGGRETQYF. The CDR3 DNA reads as TGTGCCAGCAGCTTAGTAGGGGGGGGTCGAGAGACCCAGTACTTC.

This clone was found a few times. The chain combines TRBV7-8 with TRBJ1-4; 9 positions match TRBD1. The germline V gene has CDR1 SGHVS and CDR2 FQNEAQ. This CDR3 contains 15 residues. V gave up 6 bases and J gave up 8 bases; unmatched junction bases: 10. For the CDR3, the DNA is TGTGCCAGCAGGAAATACAGGGGGCGCACGGAAAAACTGTTTTTT. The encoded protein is CASRKYRGRTEKLFF.